This TCR beta chain was captured in a study of T cell repertoires in cytomegalovirus infection. In TCRdb, the reads were re-called with MiXCR into one record per CDR3 protein. This table holds some 500,000 distinct CDR3 sequences, about 33% found once. As regards this clonotype: Its antigen is still unknown.

The sample in question was cultured PBMCs, obtained from culture after CMV antigen stimulation. This receptor was taken from a human donor in good health (CMV status not recorded). Some clones in this sample may be carry-over from other donors' samples.

CDR3 sequence: CASSTLGGANVLTF. As DNA, the CDR3 is TGCGCCAGCAGTACATTAGGGGGGGCCAACGTCCTGACTTTC. The J gene is TRBJ2-6, the V gene TRBV5-1, with D uncertain. Trimming took 5 bases from V and 4 from J, leaving 10 bases between them. Germline lookup yields CDR1 SGHRS and CDR2 YFSETQ. CDR3 length equals 14 residues. The variable domain in full, with the rest retrieved from reference TRBV5-1 and TRBJ2-6, is KAGVTQTPRYLIKTRGQQVTLSCSPISGHRSVSWYQQTPGQGLQFLFEYFSETQRNKGNFPGRFSGRQFSNSRSEMNVSTLELGDSALYLCASSTLGGANVLTFGAGSRLTVL.